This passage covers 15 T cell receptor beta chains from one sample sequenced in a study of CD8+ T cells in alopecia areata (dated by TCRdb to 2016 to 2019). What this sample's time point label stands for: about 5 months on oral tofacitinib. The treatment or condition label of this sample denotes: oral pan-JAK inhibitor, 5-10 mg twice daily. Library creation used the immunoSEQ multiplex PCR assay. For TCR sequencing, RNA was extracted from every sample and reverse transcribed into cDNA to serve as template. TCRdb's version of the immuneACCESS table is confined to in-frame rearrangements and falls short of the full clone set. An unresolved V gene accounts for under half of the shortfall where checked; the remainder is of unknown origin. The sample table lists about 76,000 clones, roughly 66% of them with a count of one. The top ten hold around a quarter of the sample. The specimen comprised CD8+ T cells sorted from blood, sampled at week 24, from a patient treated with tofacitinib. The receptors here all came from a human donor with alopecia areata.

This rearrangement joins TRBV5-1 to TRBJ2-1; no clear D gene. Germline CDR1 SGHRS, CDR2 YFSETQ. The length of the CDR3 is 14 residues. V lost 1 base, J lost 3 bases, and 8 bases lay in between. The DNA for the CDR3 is TGCGCCAGCAGCTTGTTAGCTCTCTACAATGAGCAGTTCTTC. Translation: CASSLLALYNEQFF.

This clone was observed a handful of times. As DNA, the CDR3 is TGTGCCAGCAGCTCAGGTACAGCCCTCAGCGAGCAGTACTTC. Its translation: CASSSGTALSEQYF. The chain uses TRBV5-4 and TRBJ2-7; D remains ambiguous. The germline V gene has CDR1 SGHNT and CDR2 YYREEE (reference sequence). CDR3 length equals 14 residues. V was cut by 3 bases and J by 6 bases, with 16 bases left in between.

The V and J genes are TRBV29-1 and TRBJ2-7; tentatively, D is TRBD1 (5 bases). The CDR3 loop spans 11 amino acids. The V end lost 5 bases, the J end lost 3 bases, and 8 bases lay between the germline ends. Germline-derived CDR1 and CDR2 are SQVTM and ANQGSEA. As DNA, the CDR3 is TGCAGCGTTCAGGGTAACTACGAGCAGTACTTC. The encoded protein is CSVQGNYEQYF.

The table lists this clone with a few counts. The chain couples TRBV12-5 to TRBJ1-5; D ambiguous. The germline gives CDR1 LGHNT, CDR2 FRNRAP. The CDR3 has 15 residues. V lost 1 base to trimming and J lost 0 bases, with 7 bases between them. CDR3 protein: CASGLGSNSNQPQHF. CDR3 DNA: TGTGCTAGTGGTTTGGGCAGTAATAGCAATCAGCCCCAGCATTTT.

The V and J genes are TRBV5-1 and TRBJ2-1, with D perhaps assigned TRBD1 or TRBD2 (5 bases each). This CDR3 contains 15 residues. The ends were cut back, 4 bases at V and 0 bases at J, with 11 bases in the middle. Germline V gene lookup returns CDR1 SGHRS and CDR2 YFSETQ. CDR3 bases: TGCGCCAGCAGCACCGGGACCCTCTCCTACAATGAGCAGTTCTTC. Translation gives CASSTGTLSYNEQFF.

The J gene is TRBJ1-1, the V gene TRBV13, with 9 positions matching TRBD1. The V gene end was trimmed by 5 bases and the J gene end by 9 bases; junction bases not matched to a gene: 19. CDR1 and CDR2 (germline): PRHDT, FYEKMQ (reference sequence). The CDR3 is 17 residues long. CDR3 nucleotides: TGTGCCAGCAGCCTGGGGACAGGGCTCGCTTCGGGATTCCAAGCTTTCTTT. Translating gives CASSLGTGLASGFQAFF.

The DNA for the CDR3 is TGCGCCAGCAGCCACACCGGGACAGGGGCTTACAATGAGCAGTTCTTC. Translation: CASSHTGTGAYNEQFF. The gene calls are TRBV4-1 and TRBJ2-1; TRBD1 agrees at 10 bases. After removal of 3 bases from V and 4 bases from J, the junction contained 6 bases not matched to a gene. Germline CDR1 is MGHRA and CDR2 is YSYEKL. The CDR3 contains 16 residues.

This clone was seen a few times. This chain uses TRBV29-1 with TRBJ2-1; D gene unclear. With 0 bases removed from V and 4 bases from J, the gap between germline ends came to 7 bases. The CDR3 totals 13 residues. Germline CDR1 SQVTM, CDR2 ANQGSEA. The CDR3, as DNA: TGCAGCGTTGAAGAACCCTTGTACAATGAGCAGTTCTTC. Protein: CSVEEPLYNEQFF.

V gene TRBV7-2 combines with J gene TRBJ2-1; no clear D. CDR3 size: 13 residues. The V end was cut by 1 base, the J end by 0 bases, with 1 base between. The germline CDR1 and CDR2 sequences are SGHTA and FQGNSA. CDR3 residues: CASSLDSYNEQFF. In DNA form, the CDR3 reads TGTGCCAGCAGCTTAGACTCCTACAATGAGCAGTTCTTC.

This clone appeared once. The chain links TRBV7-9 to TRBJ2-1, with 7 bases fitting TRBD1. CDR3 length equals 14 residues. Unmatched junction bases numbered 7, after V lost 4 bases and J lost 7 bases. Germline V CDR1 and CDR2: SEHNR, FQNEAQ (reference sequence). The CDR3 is CASSSPGTANEQFF. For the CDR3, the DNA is TGTGCCAGCAGCTCACCCGGGACAGCTAATGAGCAGTTCTTC. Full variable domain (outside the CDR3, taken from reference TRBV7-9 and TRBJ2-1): DTGVSQNPRHKITKRGQNVTFRCDPISEHNRLYWYRQTLGQGPEFLTYFQNEAQLEKSRLLSDRFSAERPKGSFSTLEIQRTEQGDSAMYLCASSSPGTANEQFFGPGTRLTVL.

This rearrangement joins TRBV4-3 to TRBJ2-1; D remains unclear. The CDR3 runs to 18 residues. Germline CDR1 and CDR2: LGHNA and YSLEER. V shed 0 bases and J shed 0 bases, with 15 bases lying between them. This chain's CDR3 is CASSQEVRPRRSYNEQFF. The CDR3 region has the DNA TGCGCCAGCAGCCAAGAAGTTAGGCCTAGGCGCTCCTACAATGAGCAGTTCTTC.

CDR3 DNA: TGTGCCAGCAGCTTAGGTAGCGGGATGCAAGAGACCCAGTACTTC. It encodes CASSLGSGMQETQYF. The V and J genes are TRBV13 and TRBJ2-5; 8 bases are a match to TRBD2. CDR3 length: 15 amino acids. In germline, CDR1 is PRHDT, CDR2 FYEKMQ (reference sequence). Unmatched junction bases numbered 2, after V lost 0 bases and J lost 2 bases.

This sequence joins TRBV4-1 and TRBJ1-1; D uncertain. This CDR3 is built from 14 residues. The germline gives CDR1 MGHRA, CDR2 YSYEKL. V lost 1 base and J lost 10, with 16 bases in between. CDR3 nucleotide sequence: TGCGCCAGCAGCCAAGTCACTGCCGCCGTTGGAGCTTTCTTT. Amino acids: CASSQVTAAVGAFF.

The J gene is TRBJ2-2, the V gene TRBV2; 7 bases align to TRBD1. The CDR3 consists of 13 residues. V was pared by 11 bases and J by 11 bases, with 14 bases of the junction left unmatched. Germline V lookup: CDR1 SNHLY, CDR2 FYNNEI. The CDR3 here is CASLMGRGIELFF. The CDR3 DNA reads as TGTGCCTCCCTTATGGGCAGGGGGATAGAGCTGTTTTTT.

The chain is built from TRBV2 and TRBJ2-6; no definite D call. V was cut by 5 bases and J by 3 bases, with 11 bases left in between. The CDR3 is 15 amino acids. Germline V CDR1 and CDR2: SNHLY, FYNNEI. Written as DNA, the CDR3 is TGTGCCAGCAGTCTCGAACCAAATGGGGCCAACGTCCTGACTTTC. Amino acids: CASSLEPNGANVLTF.